This T cell receptor (beta chain) was retrieved from a study of lymphopenia after photon versus proton radiotherapy. Study-level results: In patients who died, overall survival fell as post-nadir TCR diversity dropped more. Authors raise, but do not show, better survival with proton therapy. After the lymphocyte nadir, photon-treated repertoires showed oligoclonal expansion, especially of CD8+ Temra cells. Relative stability marked proton patients; photon patients lost diversity and naive cells.

Assay: immunoSEQ multiplex PCR; the TCRdb copy retains only in-frame clones and omits some. The sample includes over 55,000 clones, about nine tenths of them seen just once. About this clone: Its cognate antigen is unknown.

V trimming: 2 bases; J trimming: 1 base; junction bases outside the gene matches: 7. CDR1 and CDR2 from the germline V gene are SGHRS and YFSETQ. This CDR3 comprises 17 residues. The sample here was peripheral blood, taken from a patient treated with proton-based radiotherapy. The V and J genes are TRBV5-1 and TRBJ2-2, with 8 bases matching TRBD2. The clonotype originates from a man older than 75 with esophageal cancer. CDR3: CASSFFAGGMNTGELFF. CDR3 sequence (DNA): TGCGCCAGCAGCTTTTTTGCGGGGGGAATGAACACCGGGGAGCTGTTTTTT. The full variable domain, its missing parts supplied by reference TRBV5-1 and TRBJ2-2, is KAGVTQTPRYLIKTRGQQVTLSCSPISGHRSVSWYQQTPGQGLQFLFEYFSETQRNKGNFPGRFSGRQFSNSRSEMNVSTLELGDSALYLCASSFFAGGMNTGELFFGEGSRLTVL.